The rows below give T cell receptor beta chains drawn from one sample of a study of Ad26.COV2.S vaccination and SARS-CoV-2 variants. Generated by immunoSEQ multiplex PCR, the TCRdb table keeps only in-frame clones and is missing some. The data contain 410,000 or so clones, around 90% of them singletons. Material: peripheral blood, obtained in a trial of Ad26.COV2.S vaccine versus placebo. These receptors were obtained from a person aged 18 to 59 who received the Ad26.COV2.S COVID-19 vaccine or a placebo. Each CDR3 is given with its conserved first and last residue. Each record gives: V gene, clone size, J gene, D gene, CDR3 DNA, CDR3 protein. D genes are given only for firm matches. Some rows have no size entry. The others give once, few or many, or a class for an expanded clone.

v_call: TRBV11-2
clone_size: NA
j_call: TRBJ2-2
d_call: TRBD2
cdr3_nt: TGTGCCAGCAGCGCGGCGGGAGGGCTTGCCGGGGAGCTGTTTTTT
cdr3_aa: CASSAAGGLAGELFF

v_call: TRBV7-8
clone_size: NA
j_call: TRBJ1-4
d_call: TRBD1
cdr3_nt: TGTGCCAGCAGCCAAGGGACAGGGGGCCTATTAACTAATGAAAAACTGTTTTTT
cdr3_aa: CASSQGTGGLLTNEKLFF

v_call: TRBV10-3
clone_size: few
j_call: TRBJ2-2
d_call: NA
cdr3_nt: TGTGCCATACATAGACGCGGGGAGCTGTTTTTT
cdr3_aa: CAIHRRGELFF

v_call: TRBV19
clone_size: NA
j_call: TRBJ1-1
d_call: NA
cdr3_nt: TGTGCCAGTAGTCAGGACGGGGCGAGGGAGACTGAAGCTTTCTTT
cdr3_aa: CASSQDGARETEAFF

v_call: TRBV10-1
clone_size: few
j_call: TRBJ2-1
d_call: NA
cdr3_nt: TGCGCCAGCAGTGGAGGCGGGAATCACAATGAGCAGTTCTTC
cdr3_aa: CASSGGGNHNEQFF

v_call: TRBV14
clone_size: NA
j_call: TRBJ2-1
d_call: NA
cdr3_nt: TGTGCCAGCAAAAGGTCTTCCTACAATGAGCAGTTCTTC
cdr3_aa: CASKRSSYNEQFF

v_call: TRBV10-3
clone_size: NA
j_call: TRBJ1-5
d_call: NA
cdr3_nt: TGTGCCATCAGTGAGTCCGGGGGGAATCAGCCCCAGCATTTT
cdr3_aa: CAISESGGNQPQHF

v_call: TRBV6-2/TRBV6-3
clone_size: NA
j_call: TRBJ1-1
d_call: TRBD1
cdr3_nt: TGTGCCAGCAGCACAGGGGAGAACACTGAAGCTTTCTTT
cdr3_aa: CASSTGENTEAFF

v_call: TRBV9
clone_size: NA
j_call: TRBJ1-4
d_call: NA
cdr3_nt: TGTGCCAGCAGCGTAACGGCAACTAATGAAAAACTGTTTTTT
cdr3_aa: CASSVTATNEKLFF

v_call: TRBV4-3
clone_size: NA
j_call: TRBJ2-3
d_call: TRBD2
cdr3_nt: TGCGCCAGCAGCCCTTCGATACTAGCGGGAGGGTCCACAGATACGCAGTATTTT
cdr3_aa: CASSPSILAGGSTDTQYF

v_call: TRBV6-6
clone_size: NA
j_call: TRBJ1-3
d_call: NA
cdr3_nt: TGTGCCAGCAGTTACTTCTCAGGCCCTGGAAACACCATATATTTT
cdr3_aa: CASSYFSGPGNTIYF

v_call: TRBV4-1
clone_size: NA
j_call: TRBJ2-3
d_call: TRBD2
cdr3_nt: TGCGCCAGCAGCCAGTGGGGACTAGCGGGAGGGGCCACGGGAACACTTACAGATACGCAGTATTTT
cdr3_aa: CASSQWGLAGGATGTLTDTQYF

v_call: TRBV11-2
clone_size: NA
j_call: TRBJ2-7
d_call: NA
cdr3_nt: TGTGCCAGCAGCTTAGTAGGACTTTCTATAGACGAGCAGTACTTC
cdr3_aa: CASSLVGLSIDEQYF

v_call: TRBV5-1
clone_size: once
j_call: TRBJ2-7
d_call: NA
cdr3_nt: TGCGCCAGCAGCTTGGCCCAGGGGAGCATTTACGAGCAGTACTTC
cdr3_aa: CASSLAQGSIYEQYF

v_call: TRBV6-5
clone_size: once
j_call: TRBJ2-1
d_call: TRBD1
cdr3_nt: TGTGCCAGCAGTTACTCGTCGGGACAGGGATACAATGAGCAGTTCTTC
cdr3_aa: CASSYSSGQGYNEQFF

v_call: TRBV27
clone_size: once
j_call: TRBJ2-1
d_call: TRBD2
cdr3_nt: TGTGCCAGCAGTCTCCTTCCCTTGACTAGCGGGACACCTTCTTCCTACAATGAGCAGTTCTTC
cdr3_aa: CASSLLPLTSGTPSSYNEQFF

v_call: TRBV5-1
clone_size: NA
j_call: TRBJ2-5
d_call: NA
cdr3_nt: TGCGCCAGCAGCTTTCGATGGGGGGAGACCCAGTACTTC
cdr3_aa: CASSFRWGETQYF

v_call: TRBV5-1
clone_size: NA
j_call: TRBJ2-7
d_call: NA
cdr3_nt: TGCGCCAGCAGAAGGGCCTCGGGGGACTACGAGCAGTACTTC
cdr3_aa: CASRRASGDYEQYF

v_call: TRBV7-2
clone_size: few
j_call: TRBJ1-5
d_call: NA
cdr3_nt: TGTGCCAGCAGCTTAGGACCGTATAGCAATCAGCCCCAGCATTTT
cdr3_aa: CASSLGPYSNQPQHF

v_call: TRBV4-2
clone_size: NA
j_call: TRBJ1-1
d_call: NA
cdr3_nt: TGTGCCAGCAGCCAAAACCGGGACAATGAAGTAGAAGCTTTCTTT
cdr3_aa: CASSQNRDNEVEAFF

v_call: TRBV28
clone_size: NA
j_call: TRBJ1-1
d_call: NA
cdr3_nt: TGTGCCAGCAATTGGGGGGAAACTGAAGCTTTCTTT
cdr3_aa: CASNWGETEAFF

v_call: TRBV18
clone_size: NA
j_call: TRBJ1-1
d_call: NA
cdr3_nt: TGTGCCAGCTCACCAGGTACAGGGCTTTATGAAGCTTTCTTT
cdr3_aa: CASSPGTGLYEAFF

v_call: TRBV7-9
clone_size: once
j_call: TRBJ2-1
d_call: NA
cdr3_nt: TGTGCCAGCAGCTTAGATGACGGGAGCTACAATGAGCAGTTCTTC
cdr3_aa: CASSLDDGSYNEQFF

v_call: TRBV10-2
clone_size: few
j_call: TRBJ1-6
d_call: NA
cdr3_nt: TGCGCCAGCCAGACAGAGAATAATTCACCCCTCCACTTT
cdr3_aa: CASQTENNSPLHF

v_call: TRBV12-5
clone_size: NA
j_call: TRBJ2-3
d_call: NA
cdr3_nt: TGTGCTAGTGGTTTGTCATCAGGGTTTACCCCAGATACGCAGTATTTT
cdr3_aa: CASGLSSGFTPDTQYF

v_call: TRBV4-2
clone_size: NA
j_call: TRBJ1-5
d_call: TRBD1
cdr3_nt: TGTGCCAGCAGCCAAGTGGGACAGGGGACTGATCAGCCCCAGCATTTT
cdr3_aa: CASSQVGQGTDQPQHF

v_call: TRBV4-3
clone_size: NA
j_call: TRBJ1-2
d_call: TRBD1
cdr3_nt: TGCGCCAGCAGCCAAGAAAAATTTGAGACAGGGTGGGGGTATGGCTACACCTTC
cdr3_aa: CASSQEKFETGWGYGYTF

v_call: TRBV9
clone_size: NA
j_call: TRBJ1-5
d_call: NA
cdr3_nt: TGTGCCAGCAGCCAGTTCGGCGGCGGGCAGCCCCAGCATTTT
cdr3_aa: CASSQFGGGQPQHF

v_call: TRBV3-1/TRBV3-2
clone_size: NA
j_call: TRBJ1-4
d_call: NA
cdr3_nt: TGTGCCAGCAGCCCTTGGACAGCTACTAATGAAAAACTGTTTTTT
cdr3_aa: CASSPWTATNEKLFF

v_call: TRBV4-1
clone_size: NA
j_call: TRBJ2-1
d_call: NA
cdr3_nt: TGCGCCAGCAGCCAAGGTTTCATTCGGGGAATGGGGAATGAGCAGTTCTTC
cdr3_aa: CASSQGFIRGMGNEQFF

v_call: TRBV27
clone_size: NA
j_call: TRBJ1-5
d_call: NA
cdr3_nt: TGTGCCAGCAGCACCTATGGGCAGCCCCAGCATTTT
cdr3_aa: CASSTYGQPQHF

v_call: TRBV10-3
clone_size: NA
j_call: TRBJ2-7
d_call: TRBD2
cdr3_nt: TGTGCCATCAACGGCGGGAGTCGCTCCTACGAGCAGTACTTC
cdr3_aa: CAINGGSRSYEQYF